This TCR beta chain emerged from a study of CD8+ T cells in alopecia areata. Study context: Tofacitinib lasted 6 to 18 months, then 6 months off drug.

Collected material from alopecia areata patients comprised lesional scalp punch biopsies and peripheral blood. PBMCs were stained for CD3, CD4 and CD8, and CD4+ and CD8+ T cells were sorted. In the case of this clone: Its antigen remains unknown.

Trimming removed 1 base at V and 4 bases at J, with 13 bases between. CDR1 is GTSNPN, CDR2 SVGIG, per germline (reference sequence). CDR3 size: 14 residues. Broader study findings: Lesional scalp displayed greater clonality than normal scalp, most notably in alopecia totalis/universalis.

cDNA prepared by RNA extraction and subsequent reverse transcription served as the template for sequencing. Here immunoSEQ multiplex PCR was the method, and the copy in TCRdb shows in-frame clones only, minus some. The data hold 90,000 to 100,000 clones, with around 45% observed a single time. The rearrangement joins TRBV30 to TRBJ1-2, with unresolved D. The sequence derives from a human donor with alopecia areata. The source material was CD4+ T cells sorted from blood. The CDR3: CAWSGNGSFYGYTF. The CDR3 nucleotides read TGTGCCTGGAGTGGGAATGGGTCGTTCTATGGCTACACCTTC. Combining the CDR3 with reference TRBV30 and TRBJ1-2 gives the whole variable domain SQTIHQWPATLVQPVGSPLSLECTVEGTSNPNLYWYRQAAGRGLQLLFYSVGIGQISSEVPQNLSASRPQDRQFILSSKKLLLSDSGFYLCAWSGNGSFYGYTFGSGTRLTVV.